The clone carrying this T cell receptor beta chain was counted only a few times. As yet, its antigen is unknown. This specimen belongs to a study of T cell repertoires in cytomegalovirus infection. Study in general: CMV epitopes that were recently identified and HLA-C-restricted were used alongside well-studied HLA-B-restricted ones. From public TCR beta signatures came an indication of both CMV infection and matching HLA type. Study-wide points: There were carriers of CMV plus the relevant HLA, and cumulative public TCR beta family frequency identified them. Dominating the ex vivo response were HLA-C-restricted CMV-specific TCR beta clonotypes.

V lost 4 bases and J lost 7, with 8 bases in between. Germline-derived CDR1 and CDR2 are LNHDA and SQIVND (reference sequence). This CDR3 is 12 amino acids long. TCRdb re-analysed the reads in MiXCR, keeping a single row per CDR3 protein. The sample includes about 740,000 distinct CDR3 sequences, 30% to 40% of them seen just once. The V gene is TRBV19, the J gene TRBJ1-5, with D unresolved. This TCR was recovered from a human donor in good health (CMV status not recorded). Some clones in this sample may be carry-over from other donors' samples. The starting material was cultured PBMCs, obtained from culture after CMV antigen stimulation. The CDR3 is CASSTGEQPQHF. The CDR3 region has the DNA TGTGCCAGTAGTACCGGGGAGCAGCCCCAGCATTTT. The variable domain in full, with the rest retrieved from reference TRBV19 and TRBJ1-5, is DGGITQSPKYLFRKEGQNVTLSCEQNLNHDAMYWYRQDPGQGLRLIYYSQIVNDFQKGDIAEGYSVSREKKESFPLTVTSAQKNPTAFYLCASSTGEQPQHFGDGTRLSIL.